The 11 T cell receptor beta chains reported below all come from one sample, sequenced in a study of shared clonotypes between healthy human individuals. The method was immunoSEQ multiplex PCR; TCRdb's version includes in-frame clones alone and lacks a portion of them. The sample shows about 1.1 million clones, more than 75% of them seen only once. The material sequenced was memory CD4+ T cells from PBMCs. Documented subset: CD45RA-negative fraction. These receptor sequences come from a man younger than 35 in good health. Some clones in this sample may be carry-over from other donors' samples.

About this clone: This same CDR3 is encoded by further DNA sequences in the sample. The chain has TRBV5-1 and TRBJ2-5; D not resolved. The CDR3 is made up of 12 amino acids. Trimming left V 3 bases short and J 2 bases short, with 5 bases between. Germline assignment: CDR1 SGHRS and CDR2 YFSETQ. CDR3 protein: CASSYTQETQYF. In DNA, the CDR3 is TGCGCCAGCAGCTATACTCAAGAGACCCAGTACTTC.

The chain has TRBV18 and TRBJ1-2; 9 positions match TRBD1. J gave up 5 bases and V 3 bases, and 7 bases lay outside the gene matches. Germline CDR1 is KGHSH and CDR2 is LQKENI. This CDR3 contains 15 residues. This chain's CDR3 is CASSPRTGGGYGYTF. CDR3 nucleotide sequence: TGTGCCAGCTCACCCCGAACAGGGGGCGGTTATGGCTACACCTTC.

The V and J genes are TRBV20-1 and TRBJ1-2; the D gene is possibly TRBD1 (5 bases). V lost 5 bases to trimming and J lost 7 bases, with 8 bases between them. The CDR3 has 10 residues. Germline loops: CDR1 DFQATT, CDR2 SNEGSKA (reference sequence). CDR3 nucleotides: TGCAGTGCTTCCCAGGGTGGCTACACCTTC. Translation: CSASQGGYTF.

V and J are TRBV7-9 and TRBJ2-5; D is ambiguous. The CDR3 covers 14 residues. Trimming took 0 bases from V and 4 from J, leaving 9 bases between them. Germline assignment: CDR1 SEHNR and CDR2 FQNEAQ (reference sequence). The CDR3 loop is CASSLAAAAETQYF. For the CDR3, the DNA is TGTGCCAGCAGCTTAGCGGCGGCAGCAGAGACCCAGTACTTC.

CDR3: CSASFTETQYF. CDR3 nucleotides: TGCAGTGCTAGTTTTACAGAGACCCAGTACTTC. This rearrangement joins TRBV20-1 to TRBJ2-5; no clear D. This CDR3 has 11 amino acids. Germline-derived CDR1 and CDR2 are DFQATT and SNEGSKA (reference sequence). V gave up 3 bases and J gave up 4 bases, with 6 bases separating them.

This chain joins TRBV27 and TRBJ1-1, with 7 bases fitting TRBD1. The ends lost 4 bases at V and 7 bases at J; junction bases unmatched: 18. CDR1 is MNHEY, CDR2 SMNVEV, per germline (reference sequence). The CDR3 sequence is 17 residues long. The CDR3: CASSSLNTPTGLLEAFF. The CDR3 DNA reads as TGTGCCAGCAGTTCCCTTAACACCCCGACAGGGTTGCTTGAAGCTTTCTTT.

The chain is built from TRBV30 and TRBJ1-2; no reliable D call. Per the germline V gene, CDR1 is GTSNPN and CDR2 is SVGIG (reference sequence). Trimming left V 3 bases short and J 0 bases short, with 11 bases between. CDR3 length equals 14 residues. The chain's CDR3 is CAWSAQHSNYGYTF. In nucleotides, the CDR3 is TGTGCCTGGAGCGCTCAACACTCTAACTATGGCTACACCTTC.

The chain recombines TRBV20-1 with TRBJ1-5, with D unclear. The V gene's germline CDR1 is DFQATT and CDR2 SNEGSKA (reference sequence). V was shortened by 6 bases and J by 6 bases, with 9 bases between the two germline ends. The CDR3 length is 11 residues. DNA for the CDR3: TGCAGTGCCAGGTTCGGTCAGCCCCAGCATTTT. Its protein is CSARFGQPQHF.

V is TRBV9 and J is TRBJ2-2, with D unclear. V was cut by 3 bases and J by 6 bases, with 12 bases left in between. The CDR3 loop spans 14 amino acids. Germline V gene sequence: CDR1 SGDLS, CDR2 YYNGEE. CDR3 nucleotides: TGTGCCAGCAGCGCCCTCAGTGGATCCGGGGAGCTGTTTTTT. This encodes CASSALSGSGELFF.

CDR3: CASRRSGTPGQPQHF. In DNA, the CDR3 is TGTGCCAGCAGGAGGTCCGGGACCCCGGGCCAGCCCCAGCATTTT. This sequence joins TRBV6-1 and TRBJ1-5; D possibly corresponds to TRBD1 (5 bases). With 6 bases removed from V and 7 bases from J, the gap between germline ends came to 19 bases. The CDR3 spans 15 residues. Germline assignment: CDR1 MNHNS and CDR2 SASEGT.

This clone was seen more than once but under ten times. V is TRBV2 and J is TRBJ1-1; TRBD1 agrees at 10 bases. The germline CDR1 and CDR2 sequences are SNHLY and FYNNEI. This CDR3 is 14 amino acids long. V shed 7 bases and J 4 bases; nucleotides not matched to a gene: 6. The CDR3 region is CASNDRGLGTEAFF. The CDR3 region has the DNA TGTGCCAGCAATGACAGGGGGCTAGGCACTGAAGCTTTCTTT.